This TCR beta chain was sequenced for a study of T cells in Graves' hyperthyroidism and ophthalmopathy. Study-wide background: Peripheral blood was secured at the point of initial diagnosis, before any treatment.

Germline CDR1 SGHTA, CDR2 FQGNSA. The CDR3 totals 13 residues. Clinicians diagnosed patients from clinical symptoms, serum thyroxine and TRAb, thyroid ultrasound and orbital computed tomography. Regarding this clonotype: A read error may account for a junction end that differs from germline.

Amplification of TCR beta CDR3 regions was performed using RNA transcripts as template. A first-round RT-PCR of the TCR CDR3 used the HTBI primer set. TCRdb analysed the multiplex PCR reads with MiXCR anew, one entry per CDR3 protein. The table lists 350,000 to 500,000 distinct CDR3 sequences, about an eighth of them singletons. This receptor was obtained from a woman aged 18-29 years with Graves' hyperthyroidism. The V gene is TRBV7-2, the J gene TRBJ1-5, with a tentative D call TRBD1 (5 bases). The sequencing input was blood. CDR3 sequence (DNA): TGTGCCAGCAGTGACAGTCCTAATCAGCCCCGGCATTTT. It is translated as CASSDSPNQPRHF.